These 25 T cell receptor beta chains share one sample of origin, sequenced in a study of OX40 agonist ivuxolimab in advanced cancers. The data were produced by immunoSEQ multiplex PCR, yet TCRdb's version contains in-frame clones alone and is incomplete. The repertoire holds about 120,000 clones, with approximately 90% as singletons. The sample in question was CD4+ or CD8+ T cells sorted from blood, obtained in a trial of the OX40 agonist ivuxolimab. The source of these receptors is an adult with an advanced solid tumor such as melanoma, head and neck, liver or kidney cancer.

This chain joins TRBV5-8 and TRBJ2-1, with a possible D match to TRBD2 (6 bases). Germline V gives CDR1 SGHTS, CDR2 YDEGEE. The ends were cut back, 4 bases at V and 6 bases at J, with 20 bases in the middle. This CDR3 has 16 amino acids. The CDR3 nucleotides read TGTGCCAGCAGCCGCGGGGACGGGAAGAGTAGCAATGAGCAGTTCTTC. It yields the protein CASSRGDGKSSNEQFF.

This clone was detected a few times. This chain links TRBV5-1 with TRBJ1-4; perhaps TRBD1 as D (6 bases). V lost 4 bases and J 0 bases, leaving 13 bases between the germline ends. The germline CDR1 and CDR2 sequences are SGHRS and YFSETQ. This CDR3 region has 16 residues. This CDR3 reads CASSLGQSATNEKLFF. CDR3 bases: TGCGCCAGCAGCCTTGGACAGTCAGCAACTAATGAAAAACTGTTTTTT.

The chain is built from TRBV5-4 and TRBJ2-1; D might be TRBD2 (5 bases). CDR3 size: 13 residues. CDR1 SGHNT and CDR2 YYREEE come from the germline V gene (reference sequence). Trimming pared 1 base from V and 8 bases from J, leaving 10 bases between. Here the CDR3 DNA reads TGTGCCAGCAGCTTGACTAGTTCCCATGAGCAGTTCTTC. Residues: CASSLTSSHEQFF.

The rearrangement uses TRBV21-1 and TRBJ1-5; the tabulated D call, TRBD1, remains unverified against the DNA. TRBV21-1 corresponds to a pseudogene. This CDR3 spans 16 amino acids. CDR3 nucleotides: TGTGCCAGCAGCTTAACCGGGACAGGGGTTCGACAGCCCCAGCATTTT. Protein sequence: CASSLTGTGVRQPQHF.

The rearrangement uses TRBV19 and TRBJ2-5; 11 nucleotides line up with TRBD1. Trimming removed 8 bases from V and 4 bases from J; junction bases left unmatched: 6. In germline, CDR1 is LNHDA, CDR2 SQIVND (reference sequence). CDR3 length equals 14 residues. CDR3 bases: TGTGCCAGTCGGACAGGGGGCGCGGGAGAGACCCAGTACTTC. This gives the protein CASRTGGAGETQYF.

V and J are TRBV28 and TRBJ1-4; D gene unclear. This CDR3 region has 11 residues. Between the trimmed V and J ends, which lost 2 bases and 11 bases, there was a span of 6 bases. Germline values: CDR1 MDHEN, CDR2 SYDVKM. CDR3 sequence: CASSLSGKLFF. The CDR3 DNA is TGTGCCAGCAGTTTAAGCGGGAAACTGTTTTTT.

J is TRBJ2-7 and V is TRBV2, with TRBD1 as a possible D gene (6 bases). CDR1 is SNHLY, CDR2 FYNNEI, per germline. The CDR3 sequence is 13 residues long. Trimming removed 7 bases from V and 6 bases from J, with 16 bases in between. The CDR3 DNA follows: TGTGCCAGCACTCAATACGAAGGGGGCGAGCAGTACTTC. Translated, it gives CASTQYEGGEQYF.

The rearrangement links TRBV9 to TRBJ2-3, with D hard to call. V was cut by 0 bases and J by 4 bases, with 3 bases left in between. Germline loops: CDR1 SGDLS, CDR2 YYNGEE. This CDR3 has 12 residues. This chain's CDR3 is CASSVDADTQYF. As DNA, the CDR3 is TGTGCCAGCAGCGTAGACGCAGATACGCAGTATTTT.

The chain employs TRBV7-6 and TRBJ2-2; TRBD2 matches at 11 bases. V lost 5 bases, J lost 4 bases, and 6 bases stayed unmatched. Per germline, CDR1 SGHVS and CDR2 FNYEAQ. This CDR3 region has 16 residues. The CDR3, as DNA: TGTGCCAGCAGCACCTCTAGCGGGGGGTTCACCGGGGAGCTGTTTTTT. Translating gives CASSTSSGGFTGELFF.

The J gene is TRBJ1-6, the V gene TRBV5-6; no definite D call. CDR1 SGHDT and CDR2 YYEEEE come from the germline V gene. The CDR3 has 15 residues. V gave up 2 bases and J gave up 9 bases, with 15 bases separating them. The CDR3 here is CASSFRTAPSSPLHF. The CDR3 DNA is TGTGCCAGCAGCTTTCGTACAGCTCCCAGTTCACCCCTCCACTTT. Looking up the rest from reference TRBV5-6 and TRBJ1-6 gives the full variable domain: DAGVTQSPTHLIKTRGQQVTLRCSPKSGHDTVSWYQQALGQGPQFIFQYYEEEERQRGNFPDRFSGHQFPNYSSELNVNALLLGDSALYLCASSFRTAPSSPLHFGNGTRLTVT.

The gene calls are TRBV7-2 and TRBJ2-1, with 10 bases that match TRBD1. The CDR3 sequence is 16 residues long. Germline V gives CDR1 SGHTA, CDR2 FQGNSA. V gave up 3 bases and J gave up 6 bases; unmatched junction bases: 8. CDR3 amino acids: CASSFTGTGAVNEQFF. CDR3 DNA: TGTGCCAGCAGCTTTACGGGGACAGGGGCTGTCAATGAGCAGTTCTTC. Based on the CDR3 plus reference TRBV7-2 and TRBJ2-1, the full variable domain is GAGVSQSPSNKVTEKGKDVELRCDPISGHTALYWYRQSLGQGLEFLIYFQGNSAPDKSGLPSDRFSAERTGGSVSTLTIQRTQQEDSAVYLCASSFTGTGAVNEQFFGPGTRLTVL.

The rearrangement uses TRBV6-1 and TRBJ2-2; D not certain. The CDR3 totals 13 residues. V was clipped by 6 bases and J by 8 bases, with 13 bases between them. Per germline, CDR1 MNHNS and CDR2 SASEGT. CDR3 nucleotides: TGTGCCAGCAGCGCCTCCTCCGTAGGGGAGCTGTTTTTT. It specifies CASSASSVGELFF.

This sequence joins TRBV10-3 and TRBJ2-5, with D possibly TRBD2 on 6 matching bases. Germline V gene data show CDR1 as ENHRY and CDR2 as SYGVKD. CDR3 length: 15 residues. V was clipped by 3 bases and J by 2 bases, with 13 bases between them. CDR3 residues: CAISELARGQETQYF. The CDR3 DNA reads as TGTGCCATCAGTGAACTAGCCCGTGGGCAAGAGACCCAGTACTTC.

This clone was recorded only once. At the DNA level, this CDR3 is encoded by other sequences in the same sample as well. The chain couples TRBV7-2 to TRBJ1-3; D may be TRBD1 (5 bases). Germline loops: CDR1 SGHTA, CDR2 FQGNSA. The CDR3 has 14 residues. The V gene lost 2 bases and the J gene lost 0 bases, with 5 bases spanning the gap. This CDR3 is CASSLQGSGNTIYF. Written as DNA, the CDR3 is TGTGCCAGCAGCTTACAGGGCTCTGGAAACACCATATATTTT. The variable domain in full, with the rest retrieved from reference TRBV7-2 and TRBJ1-3, is GAGVSQSPSNKVTEKGKDVELRCDPISGHTALYWYRQSLGQGLEFLIYFQGNSAPDKSGLPSDRFSAERTGGSVSTLTIQRTQQEDSAVYLCASSLQGSGNTIYFGEGSWLTVV.

The chain has TRBV19 and TRBJ2-2; 10 bases fit TRBD2. Germline V gives CDR1 LNHDA, CDR2 SQIVND (reference sequence). The CDR3 consists of 17 residues. J lost 0 bases, V lost 7 bases, and 8 bases had no gene match. For the CDR3, the DNA is TGTGCCAGTACACGTAGCGGGGGGTCCGCGAACACCGGGGAGCTGTTTTTT. This codes for CASTRSGGSANTGELFF. Based on the CDR3 plus reference TRBV19 and TRBJ2-2, the full variable domain is DGGITQSPKYLFRKEGQNVTLSCEQNLNHDAMYWYRQDPGQGLRLIYYSQIVNDFQKGDIAEGYSVSREKKESFPLTVTSAQKNPTAFYLCASTRSGGSANTGELFFGEGSRLTVL.

This clone was seen a single time. The V call is TRBV11-2, the J call TRBJ2-2; D unclear. Germline assignment: CDR1 SGHAT and CDR2 FQNNGV. This CDR3 comprises 13 residues. The V gene lost 2 bases and the J gene lost 6 bases, with 7 bases spanning the gap. The CDR3 region has the DNA TGTGCCAGCAGCTTACTCGGGTCCGGGGAGCTGTTTTTT. Amino acids: CASSLLGSGELFF.

The rearrangement joins TRBV19 to TRBJ1-1; 9 positions agree with TRBD1. The CDR3 sequence is 16 residues long. In germline, CDR1 is LNHDA, CDR2 SQIVND (reference sequence). V lost 3 bases, J lost 3 bases, and 8 bases stayed unmatched. DNA for the CDR3: TGTGCCAGTAGTATCGTAGGACAGGGGAAGGACACTGAAGCTTTCTTT. This sequence encodes CASSIVGQGKDTEAFF.

The chain uses TRBV19 and TRBJ2-1, with TRBD2 identical over 8 bases. Per germline, CDR1 LNHDA and CDR2 SQIVND (reference sequence). CDR3 length: 12 residues. The V and J ends lost 8 bases and 6 bases, in that order; junction bases with no gene match: 3. CDR3: CASSSGGNEQFF. CDR3 nucleotide sequence: TGTGCCAGTTCCAGCGGGGGCAATGAGCAGTTCTTC.

This clone was counted a single time. Relative to the germline gene, one junction end is altered; a read error may explain this. This chain uses TRBV5-1 with TRBJ2-5; D possibly corresponds to TRBD1 (5 bases). CDR1 and CDR2 (germline): SGHRS, YFSETQ. This CDR3 contains 14 residues. For the CDR3, the DNA is TGCGCCAGCAGCTTTGTGATGGGGCAAGGGACCCAGTACTTC. This encodes CASSFVMGQGTQYF.

The chain links TRBV28 to TRBJ1-2, with 7 nucleotides matching TRBD1. The V gene end was trimmed by 5 bases and the J gene end by 5 bases; junction bases not matched to a gene: 2. The CDR3 totals 12 residues. CDR1 MDHEN and CDR2 SYDVKM come from the germline V gene. This CDR3 is CASSRQGYGYTF. In DNA, the CDR3 is TGTGCCAGCAGTCGACAGGGTTATGGCTACACCTTC.

This clone has a single count. J is TRBJ2-2 and V is TRBV7-2; 7 nucleotides align to TRBD2. Germline V gives CDR1 SGHTA, CDR2 FQGNSA. The CDR3 consists of 13 residues. V shed 6 bases and J 6 bases; nucleotides not matched to a gene: 4. DNA of the CDR3: TGTGCCAGCAGTTCCGGACTAGCCGGGGAGCTGTTTTTT. As protein: CASSSGLAGELFF.

This sequence joins TRBV28 and TRBJ2-3; possibly TRBD1 for D (6 bases). Trimming pared 5 bases from V and 7 bases from J, leaving 10 bases between. Germline CDR1 MDHEN, CDR2 SYDVKM. The CDR3 is 12 residues long. The CDR3 bases are TGTGCCAGCAGTCAGGGGCCGAATACGCAGTATTTT. Translation gives CASSQGPNTQYF. Variable domain in full (rest from reference TRBV28 and TRBJ2-3): DVKVTQSSRYLVKRTGEKVFLECVQDMDHENMFWYRQDPGLGLRLIYFSYDVKMKEKGDIPEGYSVSREKKERFSLILESASTNQTSMYLCASSQGPNTQYFGPGTRLTVL.

The chain links TRBV7-2 to TRBJ2-4; D uncertain. The germline V gene encodes CDR1 SGHTA and CDR2 FQGNSA. Trimming took off 5 bases at V and 1 base at J, with 9 bases between the two ends. CDR3 length equals 14 residues. The CDR3 DNA follows: TGTGCCAGCAGCCCCGCTAGGGCCAAAAACATTCAGTACTTC. Translation: CASSPARAKNIQYF.

The chain has TRBV10-2 and TRBJ1-2, with a possible D match to TRBD1 (5 bases). V was pared by 8 bases and J by 6 bases, with 13 bases between. The CDR3 sequence is 12 residues long. The germline CDR1 and CDR2 sequences are WSHSY and SAAADI. Here the CDR3 reads CASSPGGDGYTF. The CDR3 DNA follows: TGCGCCAGCTCCCCCGGGGGGGATGGCTACACCTTC.

The rearrangement joins TRBV4-2 to TRBJ2-5, with D possibly matching TRBD1 (6 bases). Germline values: CDR1 LGHNA, CDR2 YNFKEQ. There are 16 residues in the CDR3. V was clipped by 1 base and J by 5 bases, with 17 bases between them. CDR3 amino acids: CASSQGWGRQGETQYF. The CDR3 nucleotides are TGTGCCAGCAGCCAAGGCTGGGGGCGTCAAGGGGAGACCCAGTACTTC.